This T cell receptor (beta chain) was obtained from a study of response to subunit inactivated influenza vaccine. Germline lookup yields CDR1 SGHRS and CDR2 YFSETQ. Trimming at V came to 1 base and at J to 3 bases, leaving 4 bases not matched to a gene. There are 16 residues in the CDR3. This clonotype was picked up a small number of times. One entry per CDR3 protein, called by TCRdb with MiXCR from the RT-PCR reads. The sample has approximately 530,000 distinct CDR3 sequences, approximately 12% seen once. The gene calls are TRBV5-1 and TRBJ2-3; TRBD2 aligns across 11 bases. The TCR sequence derives from a man aged 45 to 65 who received an inactivated influenza vaccine. The source was PBMCs from blood, collected around seven weeks after vaccination. Here the CDR3 reads CASSLLTSGMTDTQYF. The CDR3, as DNA: TGCGCCAGCAGCTTGCTGACTAGCGGGATGACAGATACGCAGTATTTT.